A single T cell receptor beta chain is shown here with its context. Its antigen is still unknown. The germline V gene has CDR1 MNHEY and CDR2 SVGAGI. The CDR3 runs 14 residues. Between the trimmed V and J ends, which lost 9 bases and 3 bases, there was a span of 17 bases. The sample is drawn from a study of blood T cells in healthy people across ages. Study results and caveats: Compared with aged donors, long-lived donors showed fewer expanded clones, suggesting selection.

Together with a sample-barcoded 5' primer, a J-beta primer mix was included in a second PCR lasting roughly 6 to 12 cycles. A single record per CDR3 protein comes from TCRdb applying MiXCR to the 5' RACE reads. The repertoire holds over 1,200,000 distinct CDR3 sequences, with approximately 60% as singletons. The receptor comes from a man aged 18 to 30 in good health. Sequencing used blood. The chain joins TRBV6-5 to TRBJ1-2; D gene unclear. The CDR3 protein is CASLDPLIYYGYTF. The CDR3 DNA reads TGTGCCAGTTTGGATCCCCTGATATACTATGGCTACACCTTC.